This T cell receptor (beta chain) was identified during a study of CD4 and CD8 cells across lung adenocarcinoma regions (dated by TCRdb to the late 2010s). Concerning the study at large: The study examined intratumor heterogeneity of the T cell receptor repertoire by comparing tumor centers with tumor margins.

Worth noting for this clonotype: The specificity of this receptor is unknown. Within one base of it there is no much larger clone, and no base qualities were kept.

Donors were patients with localized lung adenocarcinoma, a subtype of non-small cell lung cancer. These samples came from the margins of localized lung adenocarcinomas. For TCR repertoire analysis, CD4+ T cells from tumor tissue were profiled separately from CD8+ T cells. The library was generated by PCR. The reads were generated on a HiSeq X Ten. TCRdb reran the public reads through fastp at Q25 and MiXCR, keeping productive beta chains. Each record represents a unique CDR3 protein, reported with the most common genes and DNA among its rows. This sample gives fewer than 3,500 distinct CDR3 sequences in total; around 60% of them show up just once. The ten largest clones take up about 15% of the sample. Between the V and J ends, shortened by 1 base and 5 bases respectively, the junction contains 23 bases. CDR1 and CDR2, per the germline V gene, are MNHNS and SASEGT. Counted from cysteine to phenylalanine, this CDR3 has 18 amino acids. The CDR3 DNA has 54 bases and is translated from base 1.

The TCR sequence derives from a male donor with lung adenocarcinoma. The CD4 and CD8 labels of this study may be unreliable. This sequence uses TRBV6-1 and TRBJ2-5; the D gene is perhaps TRBD1, on 6 matching bases. The sequenced sample was CD4+ T cells from the margin of a lung tumor. The cell subset or site label corresponds to: tumor margin region. At the DNA level, the sequence is TGTGCCAGCAGTGAAGGCTTGGGGGCACATTATCTCGGGGAGACCCAGTACTTC. This codes for CASSEGLGAHYLGETQYF.